The T cell receptor beta chain under discussion was sequenced for a study of cytomegalovirus exposure and HLA in healthy donors. Study in general: An early release of data contained roughly 86 million unique TCRs, which came from HLA-typed donors. Study-wide points: Presence/absence analyses treated sequencing depth as roughly uniform across donors.

Trimming removed 4 bases at V and 8 bases at J, with 9 bases between. CDR1 is SGHRS and CDR2 is YFSETQ in the germline V gene. The CDR3 is 11 residues long. Primers: 60 Vbeta forward and 13 Jbeta reverse. The assay was immunoSEQ multiplex PCR, and TCRdb's table has in-frame clones only and misses some. The repertoire has about 100,000 clones, roughly 80% of them found once; the top ten carry approximately 2.2%. This clone has a handful of counts. Its antigen is still unknown. The source is a young man in good health and CMV-seronegative. The rearrangement links TRBV5-1 to TRBJ2-5; D may be TRBD2 (5 bases). Sequencing was done on a sample of PBMCs. CDR3 residues: CASSGSETQYF. In DNA form, the CDR3 reads TGCGCCAGCAGCGGTAGCGAAACCCAGTACTTC.